The rows below give T cell receptor beta chains drawn from one sample of a study of T cells in Graves' hyperthyroidism and ophthalmopathy. MiXCR, applied by TCRdb to the multiplex PCR reads, yields one record per CDR3 protein. The data show about 380,000 distinct CDR3 sequences, roughly 13% seen once. Sequencing was performed on blood. All receptors come from a man between 25 and 39 years old with Graves' hyperthyroidism that later progressed to Graves' ophthalmopathy. Both conserved end residues are part of each CDR3. A D gene is named only where the DNA matches it firmly. A row's size may be missing; if present it is once, few, many or a size class.

d_gene,v_gene,abundance,j_gene,CDR3nt,CDR3aa
.,TRBV28,many,TRBJ1-2,TGTGCCAGCAGTTCCCACACCACCTATGGCTACACCTTC,CASSSHTTYGYTF
TRBD2,TRBV5-1,.,TRBJ2-1,TGCGCCAGCACCTCAGGGCTTGGACTAGCTAACTACAATGAGCAGTTCTTC,CASTSGLGLANYNEQFF
TRBD1,TRBV20-1,many,TRBJ1-2,TGCAGTGCTATGATACAGGGGGCCCTTTATGGCTACACCTTC,CSAMIQGALYGYTF
TRBD2,TRBV30,.,TRBJ2-2,TGTGCCTGGAGTGTACCGGGGGGGCACACCGGGGAGCTGTTTTTT,CAWSVPGGHTGELFF
.,TRBV11-2,.,TRBJ2-7,TGTGCCAGCAGCTTAGATGCCGGGACGGCTGAGCAGTACTTC,CASSLDAGTAEQYF
TRBD2,TRBV19,few,TRBJ2-3,TGTGCCAGTAGTCCCGCCCTAGCGGGCTCAACGCAGTATTTT,CASSPALAGSTQYF
.,TRBV12-3/TRBV12-4,many,TRBJ2-3,TGTGCCAGCACATATTCCCTAGGCACAGATACGCAGTATTTT,CASTYSLGTDTQYF
TRBD1,TRBV6-6,.,TRBJ2-2,TGTGCCAGCAGTTACTCAAAGGGGGCGTCCGGGGAGCTGTTTTTT,CASSYSKGASGELFF
.,TRBV9,.,TRBJ1-1,TGTGCCTGCAGCGACGTTGGTGAGATTGAAGCTTTCTTT,CACSDVGEIEAFF
TRBD1,TRBV27,.,TRBJ1-4,TGTGCCAGCAGTTTAATTGGGACAGGGAAAAGCGAAAAACTGTTTTTT,CASSLIGTGKSEKLFF
.,TRBV19,.,TRBJ1-5,TGTGCCAGTAGTAGAGGCCGGGGGCCCTATAGCAATCAGCCCCAGCATTTT,CASSRGRGPYSNQPQHF
TRBD2,TRBV27,.,TRBJ2-1,TGTGCCAGCAGACCCCGACTAGCGGGGTACAATGAGCAGTTCTTC,CASRPRLAGYNEQFF
.,TRBV2,many,TRBJ2-1,TGTGCCAGCAGTCACGGGGGCCGCTCCTACAATGAGCAGTTCTTC,CASSHGGRSYNEQFF
TRBD2,TRBV12-3/TRBV12-4,many,TRBJ2-3,TGTGCCAGCAGGCAAGGACTAGCGGGAACAGATACGCAGTATTTT,CASRQGLAGTDTQYF
TRBD2,TRBV7-2,many,TRBJ2-7,TGTGCCAGCAGCCCCGATAGCGGGGGGACCTACGAGCAGTACTTC,CASSPDSGGTYEQYF
TRBD1,TRBV20-1,few,TRBJ2-1,TGCAGTGCTAGAGGAGGGACAGGGAGTTACAATGAGCAGTTCTTC,CSARGGTGSYNEQFF
.,TRBV7-9,many,TRBJ2-7,TGTGCCAGCAGCCCAACAGGGACACTCGAGCAGTACTTC,CASSPTGTLEQYF
.,TRBV5-1,.,TRBJ2-5,TGCGCCAGCAGCTTGGTAATCGGTGGGGAAGAGACCCAGTACTTC,CASSLVIGGEETQYF
.,TRBV7-9,few,TRBJ2-2,TGTGCCAGCAGCTTAGCACGGGGCCGGGGGAACACCGGGGAGCTGTTTTTT,CASSLARGRGNTGELFF
.,TRBV6-1,few,TRBJ1-3,.,CASSFGEGNTIYF
.,TRBV11-3,many,TRBJ2-5,TGTGCCAGCAGATTCTCGAGAGGGCCACAAGAGACCCAGTACTTC,CASRFSRGPQETQYF
.,TRBV7-9,few,TRBJ1-3,TGTGCCACCAATACCGGAGCGGTGAACTCTGGAAACACCATATATTTT,CATNTGAVNSGNTIYF
.,TRBV6-1,few,TRBJ2-7,TGTGCCAGCAGTATGGACAACTACGAGCAGTACTTC,CASSMDNYEQYF
TRBD1,TRBV13,many,TRBJ1-5,TGTGCCAGCGCCAGACAGGGAAATCCCTATAGCAATCAGCCCCAGCATTTT,CASARQGNPYSNQPQHF
TRBD1,TRBV7-9,few,TRBJ1-5,TGTGCCAGCAGTATGACAGGGAAGGACAATCAGCCCCAGCATTTT,CASSMTGKDNQPQHF
.,TRBV7-9,few,TRBJ2-4,TGTGCCAGCAGCTCGCAAAACAGGGCTTGGGACATTCAGTACTTC,CASSSQNRAWDIQYF
.,TRBV6-2/TRBV6-3,many,TRBJ1-6,TGTGCCAGCAGATCGGACAGAAGCTCCTATAATTCACCCCTCCACTTT,CASRSDRSSYNSPLHF
.,TRBV7-9,.,TRBJ1-1,TGTGCCAGCCGGACAGCTGCTGGCACTGGTGCTTTCTTT,CASRTAAGTGAFF
.,TRBV28,many,TRBJ1-2,TGTGCCAGCAGTTTCTCTCCGGTAGGGTATGGCTACACCTTC,CASSFSPVGYGYTF
.,TRBV20-1,.,TRBJ2-5,TGCAGTGCTAGAAGACTGGAGACCCAGTACTTC,CSARRLETQYF
.,TRBV7-9,few,TRBJ1-2,TGTGCCATCAAAATGGGACATGGCTACACCTTC,CAIKMGHGYTF
.,TRBV6-2/TRBV6-3,many,TRBJ1-6,TGTGCCAGCAACTCTAGGGTGGGGCTCAATTCACCCCTCCACTTT,CASNSRVGLNSPLHF
.,TRBV7-8,few,TRBJ1-6,TGTGCCAGCAGCTTAGCGGGAAAGGGGAATTCACCCCTCCACTTT,CASSLAGKGNSPLHF
.,TRBV20-1,many,TRBJ2-7,TGCAGTGCTAGATACGAGGGGTGGGAAAACGAGCAGTACTTC,CSARYEGWENEQYF
.,TRBV11-2,.,TRBJ2-7,TGTGCCAGCAGCTTAAGATCCGGCCATGGCCGCTCCTACAATGAGCAGTACTTC,CASSLRSGHGRSYNEQYF
.,TRBV27,few,TRBJ2-7,TGTGCCAGCAGATCTCAGAGGCTTCCCTACGTGCAGTACTTC,CASRSQRLPYVQYF
.,TRBV2,few,TRBJ1-2,TGTGCCAGCAGTGAAACGGTCCTCGGCTACACCTTC,CASSETVLGYTF
TRBD1,TRBV6-1,many,TRBJ1-2,TGTGCCAGCAGCGAGCGGGACAGGAAAAACTATGGCTACACCTTC,CASSERDRKNYGYTF
.,TRBV6-1,many,TRBJ2-7,TGTGCCAGCAGCGGGGGAGTCAGCTCCTACGAGCAGTACTTC,CASSGGVSSYEQYF
TRBD1,TRBV6-1,few,TRBJ2-4,TGTGCCAGCAGCTCCGGGACAGAGACTCAATTAGCCAAAAACATTCAGTACTTC,CASSSGTETQLAKNIQYF
.,TRBV28,many,TRBJ1-3,TGTGCCAGCAGTCCCAGACAGAGGCCTGCGACTGGAAACACCATATATTTT,CASSPRQRPATGNTIYF
.,TRBV30,.,TRBJ2-1,TGTGCCTGGAGTCTGGGGCTAGCGCGCTCCTACAATGAGCAGTTCTTC,CAWSLGLARSYNEQFF
TRBD1,TRBV12-3/TRBV12-4,many,TRBJ1-1,TGTGCCAGCAGCCCTCGACAGGGCATGAACACTGAAGCTTTCTTT,CASSPRQGMNTEAFF
TRBD2,TRBV3-1,few,TRBJ2-4,TGTGCCAGCAGCCAAATGACTAGCGGGGGGGCCCGAGCCATTCAGTACTTC,CASSQMTSGGARAIQYF
.,TRBV7-8,many,TRBJ2-1,TGTGCCAGCAGTCCTGCCAGGGGAGGCAACAATGAGCAGTTCTTC,CASSPARGGNNEQFF
.,TRBV28,many,TRBJ1-4,TGTGCCAGCAGTTCCCCGGACAGAGCATTAGTTGGAAAACTGTTTTTT,CASSSPDRALVGKLFF
TRBD2,TRBV20-1,many,TRBJ2-2,TGCAGTGCTAGGTTCGGGGGGTCTAACACCGGGGAGCTGTTTTTT,CSARFGGSNTGELFF
TRBD2,TRBV12-3/TRBV12-4,many,TRBJ2-1,TGTGCCAGCAGTGGGACTTCCGGGACTAGCGGGGGGGCCGCGAGTGAGCAGTTCTTC,CASSGTSGTSGGAASEQFF
.,TRBV6-5,few,TRBJ2-2,TGTGCCAGCAGTTACGTACAGAGAACCGGGGAGCTGTTTTTT,CASSYVQRTGELFF
TRBD2,TRBV12-3/TRBV12-4,many,TRBJ2-5,TGTGCCAGCAGTTTAGGGGGGGGGTCCCAAGAGACCCAGTACTTC,CASSLGGGSQETQYF
.,TRBV11-3,many,TRBJ2-2,TGTGCCAGCAGCTTCCACCCCGGAACCGGGGAGCTGTTTTTT,CASSFHPGTGELFF